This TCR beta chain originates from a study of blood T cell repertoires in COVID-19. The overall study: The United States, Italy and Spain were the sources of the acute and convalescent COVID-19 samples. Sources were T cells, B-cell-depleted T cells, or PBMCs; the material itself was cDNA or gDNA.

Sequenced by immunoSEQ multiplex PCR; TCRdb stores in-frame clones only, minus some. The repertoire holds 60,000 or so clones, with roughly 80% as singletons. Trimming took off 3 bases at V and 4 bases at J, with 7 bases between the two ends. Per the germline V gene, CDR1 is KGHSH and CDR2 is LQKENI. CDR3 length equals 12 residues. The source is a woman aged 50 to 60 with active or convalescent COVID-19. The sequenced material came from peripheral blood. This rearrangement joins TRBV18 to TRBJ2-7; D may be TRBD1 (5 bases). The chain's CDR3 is CASSPTDYEQYF. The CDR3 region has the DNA TGTGCCAGCTCACCGACAGATTACGAGCAGTACTTC.